This TCR beta chain was observed in a study of post-analysis software for immune sequencing data (dated by TCRdb to between 2014 and 2016). The study in broad terms: Relapsing-remitting, secondary progressive and progressive-relapsing multiple sclerosis were recorded as disease courses, and subtype annotation was lacking for some patients. The multiple sclerosis patient repertoires were compared with approximately 11 previously published healthy control repertoires from donors aged 6 to 25 years. A subset of samples was prepared in parallel using single-end sample barcoding, then pooled and co-amplified after Illumina adapter ligation. Here is what the overall study found, with its caveats: Direct clustering with F measure revealed strong co-clustering of samples prepared in the same batch, which led to a batch-effect correction. Compared with controls, multiple sclerosis patients had significantly lower normalized Chao1 diversity, a finding suggesting substantial peripheral T-cell clonal expansion. Significantly higher frequencies in patients than in controls were found for roughly 5 TRBV segments, including TRBV5-6, TRBV5-1 and TRBV20-1. The control group was slightly older than the multiple sclerosis patient group.

The CDR3 sequence holds 14 residues, the cysteine and phenylalanine included. Only CDR3 DNA is held: 42 bases, read in frame from base 1. V sheds 2 bases and J sheds 4 bases, leaving 14 bases between their ends. Looking up the germline V gene (reference sequence) yields CDR1 DFQATT and CDR2 SNEGSKA. The receptor library was made with PCR. The run used an Illumina HiSeq 2500. To reduce PCR and sequencing biases, unique molecular identifiers were built into the TCR beta cDNA libraries. Some 500,000 cDNA molecules were obtained per 1 to 10 million input T cells, so each molecule approximated one T cell. The patient libraries were prepared and sequenced with the same protocol used for the earlier healthy control dataset. Samples belonging to the same batch were prepared together, multiplexed and sequenced on a shared HiSeq lane. On the authors' methods: Raw barcoded reads were processed with MIGEC, and single-read molecular identifier groups were discarded before consensus assembly and CDR3 extraction. Clonotype tables were post-analysed with VDJtools, and diversity was normalized by down-sampling all datasets to the smallest sample size. In repertoire overlap clustering, CDR3 amino acid sequences, but not nucleotide sequences, were matched to correct batch-related cross-sample contamination. Starting from the raw public reads, TCRdb applied fastp trimming at Q25, assembled clones with MiXCR and retained in-frame beta chains. Under each unique CDR3 protein, matching rows form one entry showing the most common genes and DNA. V and J calls and clone size were set by TCRdb, not the authors. The sample contains about 820,000 distinct CDR3 sequences, 53% of them found a single time. The ten largest clones capture roughly 4.4% of the sample.

TCR beta repertoires were profiled from peripheral blood of approximately 13 young patients with multiple sclerosis to demonstrate the VDJtools post-analysis software. The patients with multiple sclerosis were children and adolescents between roughly 6 and 17 years of age. Details on this clonotype: Its target antigen remains unknown. Per-base quality was not reported, and no clone a single base away is much larger than it.

Specimen: blood. The V and J genes are TRBV20-1 and TRBJ2-5, with the D gene possibly TRBD1 or TRBD2, each one fitting 6 bases. The clonotype was recovered from a girl under 18 with multiple sclerosis. DNA sequence: TGCAGTGCTAGAAAGACCGGAGGGGGAGAGACCCAGTACTTC. Its product reads: CSARKTGGGETQYF.